The next 30 T cell receptor beta chains were all read from a single sample in a study of sequential checkpoint blockade in melanoma. The treatment is: randomized to nivolumab then ipilimumab (arm A) or the reverse (arm B). TCRdb's table, derived via immunoSEQ multiplex PCR, lists solely in-frame clones and lacks some. The repertoire holds more than 15,000 clones, with around 67% as singletons. The sample in question was CD8+ T cells sorted from blood (inferred from file names), obtained from a patient given nivolumab and ipilimumab in sequence. These receptors were collected from a human donor with melanoma.

DNA for the CDR3: TGTGCCAGCTCCCTTTCGGGGGGCGATACGCAGTATTTT. Translated, it gives CASSLSGGDTQYF. The gene calls are TRBV28 and TRBJ2-3; tentative D call: TRBD2 (7 bases). The CDR3 spans 13 residues. V was pared by 8 bases and J by 6 bases, with 15 bases between. The germline V gene has CDR1 MDHEN and CDR2 SYDVKM.

CDR3 sequence: CAWGLGVVGYGYTF. DNA of the CDR3: TGTGCCTGGGGGCTCGGGGTGGTGGGCTATGGCTACACCTTC. J is TRBJ1-2 and V is TRBV30; D remains unclear. The CDR3 has 14 residues. Germline lookup yields CDR1 GTSNPN and CDR2 SVGIG (reference sequence). The V end was cut by 5 bases, the J end by 4 bases, with 17 bases between.

This clone was seen a handful of times. The CDR3 loop is CASSMSGSTYEQYF. As DNA, the CDR3 is TGTGCCAGCAGCATGAGCGGGAGTACATACGAGCAGTACTTC. The V gene is TRBV9, the J gene TRBJ2-7, with 8 bases aligning to TRBD2. There are 14 residues in the CDR3. Trimming removed 4 bases from V and 4 bases from J; junction bases left unmatched: 7. Germline V gives CDR1 SGDLS, CDR2 YYNGEE.

The chain links TRBV28 to TRBJ1-2, with D tentatively TRBD1 (5 bases). In germline, CDR1 is MDHEN, CDR2 SYDVKM. Trimming removed 3 bases from V and 8 bases from J, with 16 bases in between. The CDR3 covers 14 residues. CDR3 DNA: TGTGCCAGCAGTTTCCTACATTTCAGGGAAGGCTACACCTTC. Protein: CASSFLHFREGYTF.

This chain links TRBV6-6 with TRBJ2-7; a weak D match, TRBD2 (6 bases). CDR1 MNHNY and CDR2 SVGAGI come from the germline V gene (reference sequence). Between the trimmed V and J ends, which lost 0 bases and 5 bases, there was a span of 17 bases. The CDR3 consists of 16 residues. The DNA for the CDR3 is TGTGCCAGCAGTTACTCGACGGGAGAACCCTACCACGAGCAGTACTTC. The encoded protein is CASSYSTGEPYHEQYF.

The V call is TRBV27, the J call TRBJ1-1; D remains unclear. Trimming stripped 0 bases from V and 0 bases from J, with 8 bases between. CDR1 is MNHEY, CDR2 SMNVEV, per germline (reference sequence). This CDR3 is built from 15 residues. The CDR3, as DNA: TGTGCCAGCAGTTTATCCCCGGGAATGAACACTGAAGCTTTCTTT. This sequence encodes CASSLSPGMNTEAFF.

The chain is built from TRBV7-9 and TRBJ2-2; TRBD1 aligns across 8 bases. In germline, CDR1 is SEHNR, CDR2 FQNEAQ (reference sequence). There are 16 residues in the CDR3. V was pared by 5 bases and J by 6 bases, with 11 bases of the junction left unmatched. The CDR3 bases are TGTGCCAGCAGCATCCTCGGGACAGGTCGGCCCGGGGAGCTGTTTTTT. It is translated as CASSILGTGRPGELFF. The full variable domain, in which reference TRBV7-9 and TRBJ2-2 provide the parts outside the CDR3, is DTGVSQNPRHKITKRGQNVTFRCDPISEHNRLYWYRQTLGQGPEFLTYFQNEAQLEKSRLLSDRFSAERPKGSFSTLEIQRTEQGDSAMYLCASSILGTGRPGELFFGEGSRLTVL.

This clone has just a few counts. The chain uses TRBV23-1 and TRBJ1-3, with TRBD1 matching 10 bases. TRBV23-1 carries the ORF label, with uncertain function. V lost 6 bases, J lost 5 bases, and 7 bases stayed unmatched. This CDR3 is 15 amino acids long. CDR3 nucleotides: TGCGCCAGCAGCCTGGACAGGGGGAGAAGAAACACCATATATTTT. Residues: CASSLDRGRRNTIYF.

This clone was seen only once. V is TRBV10-1 and J is TRBJ2-7; D perhaps matches TRBD1 (6 bases). Germline V gene sequence: CDR1 WNHNN, CDR2 SYGVQD (reference sequence). Trimming took 0 bases from V and 1 from J, leaving 10 bases between them. The CDR3 sequence is 15 residues long. The CDR3 loop is CASSESTGFSYEQYF. The CDR3 bases are TGCGCCAGCAGTGAGTCCACAGGGTTTTCCTACGAGCAGTACTTC.

This chain links TRBV6-5 with TRBJ1-5; the D gene is possibly TRBD1 (5 bases). This CDR3 has 16 residues. CDR1 and CDR2 (germline): MNHEY, SVGAGI. Trimming took 4 bases from V and 0 from J, leaving 13 bases between them. This chain's CDR3 is CASSSGHLYSNQPQHF. In DNA, the CDR3 is TGTGCCAGCAGTTCCGGACACCTGTATAGCAATCAGCCCCAGCATTTT.

In nucleotides, the CDR3 is TGCAGCGTTGCGACAGGTAGTATCAATCAGCCCCAGCATTTT. It encodes CSVATGSINQPQHF. The rearrangement joins TRBV29-1 to TRBJ1-5; a possible D gene is TRBD1 (6 bases). The V and J ends lost 4 bases and 3 bases respectively, with 13 bases between them. From germline, CDR1 is SQVTM and CDR2 ANQGSEA. The CDR3 runs to 14 residues.

The CDR3 is CASSPSQTGRSQETQYF. The CDR3 DNA reads as TGTGCCAGCTCACCATCCCAGACAGGGAGGTCGCAAGAGACCCAGTACTTC. The gene calls are TRBV18 and TRBJ2-5; tentative D call: TRBD1 (7 bases). Germline-derived CDR1 and CDR2 are KGHSH and LQKENI. This CDR3 comprises 17 residues. The V and J ends lost 2 bases and 2 bases respectively, with 18 bases between them.

In this sample, this clone turned up a few times. The chain is built from TRBV30 and TRBJ2-7; TRBD1 matches 7 bases. Trimming at V came to 2 bases and at J to 12 bases, leaving 10 bases not matched to a gene. The germline V gene has CDR1 GTSNPN and CDR2 SVGIG (reference sequence). This CDR3 has 12 amino acids. The CDR3 DNA is TGTGCCTGGAGTCACCTAGGGGGCAGGGGGTACTTC. Residues: CAWSHLGGRGYF.

This clone ranks as medium-sized. This sequence joins TRBV28 and TRBJ2-1; TRBD2 matches 11 bases. V was clipped by 4 bases and J by 8 bases; unmatched bases: 10. There are 16 residues in the CDR3. The V gene's germline CDR1 is MDHEN and CDR2 SYDVKM. The chain's CDR3 is CASSSSLAGGADEQFF. CDR3 in DNA: TGTGCCAGCAGTTCTTCCCTAGCGGGAGGCGCGGATGAGCAGTTCTTC.

As regards this clone: This same CDR3 is encoded by further DNA sequences in the sample. This chain joins TRBV7-3 and TRBJ2-7; D might be TRBD1 (6 bases). Between the trimmed V and J ends, which lost 3 bases and 5 bases, there was a span of 14 bases. There are 14 residues in the CDR3. Germline V CDR1 and CDR2: SGHTA, FQGTGA. CDR3 residues: CASSFNRENDEQYF. For the CDR3, the DNA is TGTGCCAGCAGCTTCAACAGGGAGAACGACGAGCAGTACTTC.

V is TRBV29-1 and J is TRBJ2-1; 14 bases map to TRBD2. Trimming at V came to 4 bases and at J to 0 bases, leaving 2 bases not matched to a gene. Germline V CDR1 and CDR2: SQVTM, ANQGSEA. This CDR3 spans 16 amino acids. Here the CDR3 reads CSVAGTSGGSYNEQFF. CDR3 sequence (DNA): TGCAGCGTTGCCGGGACTAGCGGGGGCTCCTACAATGAGCAGTTCTTC.

The chain carries TRBV7-6 and TRBJ2-2; TRBD2 aligns across 8 bases. Germline trimming cut 1 base from V and 4 bases from J; bases unmatched to any gene: 8. Per the germline V gene, CDR1 is SGHVS and CDR2 is FNYEAQ. The CDR3 extends over 17 amino acids. This CDR3 is CASSLGFAGGTTGELFF. CDR3 DNA: TGTGCCAGCAGCTTAGGATTTGCGGGGGGTACCACCGGGGAGCTGTTTTTT.

This clone came up a few times. The gene calls are TRBV6-6 and TRBJ2-7, with TRBD1 as a possible D gene (6 bases). Trimming took off 0 bases at V and 6 bases at J, with 15 bases between the two ends. Germline V CDR1 and CDR2: MNHNY, SVGAGI (reference sequence). The CDR3 covers 15 residues. As DNA, the CDR3 is TGTGCCAGCAGTTACTCGAGGGACATCCGGGGCGAGCAGTACTTC. This translates into CASSYSRDIRGEQYF.

The J gene is TRBJ1-6, the V gene TRBV28; D uncertain. The V and J ends lost 3 bases and 6 bases respectively, with 15 bases between them. Looked up from germline, CDR1 is MDHEN and CDR2 is SYDVKM. The CDR3 is made up of 16 amino acids. This CDR3 is CASSFEKVGVNSPLHF. CDR3 coding DNA: TGTGCCAGCAGTTTCGAGAAGGTCGGGGTTAATTCACCCCTCCACTTT.

DNA for the CDR3: TGTGCCAGCAGCGCCGCCGGGACTAGCGGGGATGAGCAGTTCTTC. Its translation is CASSAAGTSGDEQFF. The V and J genes are TRBV9 and TRBJ2-1; 13 nucleotides match TRBD2. Germline V gene lookup returns CDR1 SGDLS and CDR2 YYNGEE. There are 15 residues in the CDR3. With V trimmed by 3 bases and J by 8 bases, 5 bases remained unmatched.

The chain couples TRBV19 to TRBJ1-2; D is undetermined. CDR3 length: 15 residues. CDR1 LNHDA and CDR2 SQIVND come from the germline V gene (reference sequence). V lost 5 bases and J 0 bases, leaving 13 bases between the germline ends. CDR3: CASSLLGRANYGYTF. The CDR3 coding sequence is TGTGCCAGTAGTCTCCTCGGGAGGGCTAACTATGGCTACACCTTC. Drawing the rest from reference TRBV19 and TRBJ1-2, the complete variable domain is DGGITQSPKYLFRKEGQNVTLSCEQNLNHDAMYWYRQDPGQGLRLIYYSQIVNDFQKGDIAEGYSVSREKKESFPLTVTSAQKNPTAFYLCASSLLGRANYGYTFGSGTRLTVV.

V gene TRBV10-2 combines with J gene TRBJ2-2; maybe TRBD2 (6 bases). The CDR3 has 12 residues. CDR1 is WSHSY and CDR2 is SAAADI in the germline V gene. Trimming stripped 8 bases from V and 3 bases from J, with 7 bases between. CDR3 nucleotides: TGCGCCAGCGGGGGGTACACCGGGGAGCTGTTTTTT. Its protein product is CASGGYTGELFF.

This clone came up a few times. Here the CDR3 DNA reads TGTGCCAGCAGTCCTAATCAGCCCCAGCATTTT. Protein product: CASSPNQPQHF. This sequence joins TRBV28 and TRBJ1-5; D ambiguous. Germline CDR1 reads MDHEN; CDR2 reads SYDVKM. Trimming removed 5 bases at V and 4 bases at J, with 3 bases between. This CDR3 is 11 amino acids long.

This chain joins TRBV5-1 and TRBJ2-7; 8 nucleotides agree with TRBD1. The junction had 7 bases not matched to a gene; V was cut back by 0 bases and J by 2 bases. The CDR3 has 16 residues. Germline V CDR1 and CDR2: SGHRS, YFSETQ. In nucleotides, the CDR3 is TGCGCCAGCAGCTTGGGACAGGGACAGGCGGCCTACGAGCAGTACTTC. Its protein product is CASSLGQGQAAYEQYF. Drawing the rest from reference TRBV5-1 and TRBJ2-7, the complete variable domain is KAGVTQTPRYLIKTRGQQVTLSCSPISGHRSVSWYQQTPGQGLQFLFEYFSETQRNKGNFPGRFSGRQFSNSRSEMNVSTLELGDSALYLCASSLGQGQAAYEQYFGPGTRLTVT.

The V call is TRBV5-1, the J call TRBJ1-2; no reliable D call. From germline, CDR1 is SGHRS and CDR2 YFSETQ. V was shortened by 6 bases and J by 5 bases, with 20 bases between the two germline ends. This CDR3 has 15 amino acids. For the CDR3, the DNA is TGCGCCAGCACCCTTTCCATCGGGGATTGGTATGGCTACACCTTC. Amino acids: CASTLSIGDWYGYTF. Filled out from reference TRBV5-1 and TRBJ1-2, the complete variable domain reads KAGVTQTPRYLIKTRGQQVTLSCSPISGHRSVSWYQQTPGQGLQFLFEYFSETQRNKGNFPGRFSGRQFSNSRSEMNVSTLELGDSALYLCASTLSIGDWYGYTFGSGTRLTVV.

V gene TRBV18 combines with J gene TRBJ1-2; no clear D. The V gene lost 4 bases and the J gene lost 3 bases, with 15 bases spanning the gap. The CDR3 totals 15 residues. Germline loops: CDR1 KGHSH, CDR2 LQKENI. CDR3 loop: CASSLGDGVYYGYTF. The CDR3 coding sequence is TGTGCCAGCTCACTCGGCGACGGGGTCTACTATGGCTACACCTTC.

The rearrangement links TRBV4-3 to TRBJ2-7; 9 bases map to TRBD1. Trimming took 4 bases from V and 4 from J; bases not matched to a gene: 8. This CDR3 contains 15 residues. The germline gives CDR1 LGHNA, CDR2 YSLEER. CDR3 bases: TGCGCCAGCAGCCCTACGACAGGGGGGGTTTACGAGCAGTACTTC. Its translation is CASSPTTGGVYEQYF.

The chain couples TRBV9 to TRBJ1-5; the match to TRBD1 covers 9 bases. Per the germline V gene, CDR1 is SGDLS and CDR2 is YYNGEE. CDR3 size: 16 residues. J was trimmed by 4 bases and V by 0 bases; bases with no gene match: 5. The CDR3 region has the DNA TGTGCCAGCAGCGTAGGTGTGGGGACAGGGAATCAGCCCCAGCATTTT. Residues: CASSVGVGTGNQPQHF.

Relative to its sample, this clone is medium-sized (0.01 to 0.1%). The chain combines TRBV10-3 with TRBJ1-2, with 8 bases that match TRBD1. Trimming took 7 bases from V and 0 from J; bases not matched to a gene: 1. Germline CDR1 reads ENHRY; CDR2 reads SYGVKD. CDR3 length equals 13 residues. This CDR3 reads CAITGGANYGYTF. The CDR3 DNA follows: TGTGCCATCACAGGGGGCGCTAACTATGGCTACACCTTC.

This rearrangement joins TRBV4-1 to TRBJ1-2; 9 nucleotides line up with TRBD1. V gave up 3 bases and J gave up 3 bases; unmatched junction bases: 2. This CDR3 spans 14 amino acids. Germline CDR1 is MGHRA and CDR2 is YSYEKL. The CDR3 bases are TGCGCCAGCAGCCAGACAGGGGGACACTATGGCTACACCTTC. Translating it yields CASSQTGGHYGYTF.